This T cell receptor beta chain was obtained from a study of identical twins. There are 15 residues in the CDR3. The V and J ends lost 0 bases and 10 bases, in that order; junction bases with no gene match: 9. Germline V gene sequence: CDR1 KGHSH, CDR2 LQKENI. A note on this clonotype: The target antigen is unknown.

Study-level results: Out-of-frame beta chain sequences displayed weaker excess sharing between twins. Conclusions leaned on cross-sectional statistical analysis and did not track the same donors over time. Beta clonotypes that were abundant in cord blood contained fewer insertions, a pattern absent from memory repertoires.

Unique molecular identifiers were present on cDNA, and template switching added a universal primer site. TCRdb ran MiXCR on the 5' RACE reads and lists one entry per CDR3 protein. This sample carries under 900,000 distinct CDR3 sequences, 9% to 15% of them seen once, and the ten largest clones take about 1.6%. This same sample was also part of a study on yellow fever vaccine responses in identical twins.

Sequencing used PBMCs. The source of this sequence is a woman younger than 30 in good health. This rearrangement joins TRBV18 to TRBJ2-1; the match to TRBD2 covers 7 bases. The CDR3 DNA reads TGTGCCAGCTCACCACCGTGGTTAGCGGGCCGGGAGCAGTTCTTC. This codes for CASSPPWLAGREQFF.